A single sample gave rise to the 7 T cell receptor beta chains below, sequenced in a study of blood T cells in healthy people across ages. The second PCR ran roughly 6 to 11 cycles with a sample-barcoded 5' primer and J-beta primers. Via MiXCR, TCRdb re-called the 5' RACE reads, giving one row per CDR3 protein. The table has about 620,000 distinct CDR3 sequences, around 52% seen once. Specimen: blood. The receptors were sampled from a woman at least 80 years old in good health.

This clonotype has only a few counts. Possible read error: a much larger clone is one base away. The V gene is TRBV6-5, the J gene TRBJ2-7; 7 bases fit TRBD2. The CDR3 has 15 residues. Germline trimming cut 8 bases from V and 7 bases from J; bases unmatched to any gene: 17. Germline V gene data show CDR1 as MNHEY and CDR2 as SVGAGI. CDR3 DNA: TGTGCCAGCTCCTCGGGGGGATCGGATTATGTTGAGCAGTACTTC. This sequence encodes CASSSGGSDYVEQYF.

A note on this clonotype: Its ends do not fully match the called genes, so a read error is possible. The rearrangement joins TRBV14 to TRBJ2-1; D possibly corresponds to TRBD2 (5 bases). CDR1 SGHDN and CDR2 FVKESK come from the germline V gene. The CDR3 has 15 residues. The CDR3, as DNA: TGTACCAGCAGCCCGAGACTACCTTCCTACAATGAGCAGTTCTTC. Translating it yields CTSSPRLPSYNEQFF.

The CDR3 spells CASSRTSQETQYF. The CDR3 DNA follows: TGTGCCAGCTCAAGGACATCCCAAGAGACCCAGTACTTC. This rearrangement joins TRBV18 to TRBJ2-5, with TRBD1 as a possible D gene (5 bases). Germline-derived CDR1 and CDR2 are KGHSH and LQKENI. V was pared by 5 bases and J by 1 base, with 8 bases between. The CDR3 has 13 amino acids.

This clonotype was detected only once. This may be a read error: a much more frequent sequence differs by one nucleotide. The chain links TRBV29-1 to TRBJ2-1, with D uncertain. There are 13 residues in the CDR3. Germline CDR1 reads SQVTM; CDR2 reads ANQGSEA. V was shortened by 7 bases and J by 6 bases, with 16 bases between the two germline ends. CDR3 protein: CSALPYWSNEQFF. The CDR3 bases are TGCAGCGCCCTGCCCTATTGGAGCAATGAGCAGTTCTTC.

This clonotype has just a few counts. The J gene is TRBJ2-2, the V gene TRBV6-1, with D possibly being TRBD1 (6 bases). The CDR3 consists of 19 residues. V lost 10 bases and J 7 bases, leaving 34 bases between the germline ends. The germline V gene encodes CDR1 MNHNS and CDR2 SASEGT. The CDR3 DNA reads as TGTGCCACCTGCTATGAAACAGGGATCCACAACGGAGTTGTCGGGGAGCTGTTTTTT. It yields the protein CATCYETGIHNGVVGELFF.

The chain couples TRBV7-2 to TRBJ1-5; maybe TRBD1 (5 bases). There are 13 residues in the CDR3. Germline CDR1 and CDR2: SGHTA and FQGNSA. Trimming took off 8 bases at V and 7 bases at J, with 15 bases between the two ends. The CDR3 sequence is CASGGRGAQPQHF. CDR3 bases: TGTGCCAGCGGGGGTCGGGGCGCGCAGCCCCAGCATTTT.

The chain carries TRBV11-2 and TRBJ2-7, with D possibly matching TRBD2 (5 bases). This CDR3 spans 15 amino acids. Germline V CDR1 and CDR2: SGHAT, FQNNGV. The V end lost 5 bases, the J end lost 2 bases, and 16 bases lay between the germline ends. In DNA, the CDR3 is TGTGCCAGCAGCGGCTATGTGGACGGGGCCTACGAGCAGTACTTC. Its translation is CASSGYVDGAYEQYF. Filled out from reference TRBV11-2 and TRBJ2-7, the complete variable domain reads EAGVAQSPRYKIIEKRQSVAFWCNPISGHATLYWYQQILGQGPKLLIQFQNNGVVDDSQLPKDRFSAERLKGVDSTLKIQPAKLEDSAVYLCASSGYVDGAYEQYFGPGTRLTVT.